The clone carrying this T cell receptor beta chain was detected a few times. Its antigen remains unidentified. The CDR3 contains 15 residues. Trimming removed 1 base from V and 5 bases from J, with 14 bases in between. CDR1 and CDR2 from the germline V gene are SGHAT and FQNNGV. The data stem from a study of blood T cells in healthy people across ages. General study findings and limits: From one million sequenced T cells, diversity estimates were lower bounds. A strong correlation between TCR beta diversity and naive T cell percentage was seen.

A sample-barcoded 5' primer and a J-beta primer mix were used in a second PCR of about 7 to 12 cycles. TCRdb ran MiXCR on the 5' RACE reads and lists one entry per CDR3 protein. This table has approximately 1.5 million distinct CDR3 sequences, roughly two fifths appearing once. The sequenced material came from blood. The receptor comes from a woman younger than 35 in good health. The chain couples TRBV11-2 to TRBJ1-2; D is uncertain. Written as DNA, the CDR3 is TGTGCCAGCAGCTTAGGGAGTCTGATTACTTATGGCTACACCTTC. Encoded protein: CASSLGSLITYGYTF.